This entry describes one T cell receptor beta chain. The data were taken from a study of blood T cell repertoires in COVID-19. Study in general: The United States, Italy and Spain provided the acute and convalescent COVID-19 samples. T cells, B-cell-depleted T cells, or PBMCs provided the cDNA or gDNA that served as material.

CDR3 length: 13 amino acids. Germline CDR1 is SNHLY and CDR2 is FYNNEI. Trimming cost V 5 bases and J 2 bases; bases outside gene matches: 2. Original analysis: Amplification from reference gene primers served as the basis for estimated nucleated cell counts. Data came from immunoSEQ multiplex PCR; TCRdb stores just in-frame clones and leaves some out. That table supplies the V and J calls and clone size; D and trimming were determined from the DNA. The repertoire holds roughly 200,000 clones, with 70% to 90% as singletons. This clonotype originated in a woman aged 35 to 49 who had recovered from COVID-19. V usage is TRBV2 and J usage is TRBJ1-2, with TRBD1 matching over 7 bases. The sample taken for sequencing was peripheral blood. The CDR3 reads CASSPDRNYGYTF. The CDR3 DNA follows: TGTGCCAGCAGTCCGGACAGGAACTATGGCTACACCTTC. The entire variable domain, with the rest obtained from reference TRBV2 and TRBJ1-2, is as follows: EPEVTQTPSHQVTQMGQEVILRCVPISNHLYFYWYRQILGQKVEFLVSFYNNEISEKSEIFDDQFSVERPDGSNFTLKIRSTKLEDSAMYFCASSPDRNYGYTFGSGTRLTVV.